Below, one T cell receptor beta chain is given with its context. Its antigen is not identified. This record belongs to a study of PD-L1 blockade in urothelial cancer. Study in general: About 90% of the 29 patients were men who had bladder-origin urothelial cancer. Patients arrived having already received 0 to 3 prior chemotherapy regimens. The analyses of blood took place 3 weeks (second dose) and 6 weeks after treatment start.

The CDR3 covers 17 residues. V dropped 4 bases and J dropped 3; count of bases not matched to a gene: 13. Per the germline V gene, CDR1 is LGHNA and CDR2 is YNFKEQ. Time point denoted: pretreatment peripheral blood. TCRdb keeps only in-frame clones here, not all; method: immunoSEQ multiplex PCR. The sample lists 50,000 or so clones; around 72% were seen once. Study-level results: Prediction of better survival came from below-median pretreatment blood TCR clonality.

Source: PBMCs, taken around atezolizumab (anti-PD-L1) treatment. The sequence derives from a man between 65 and 85 years old with urothelial cancer. The J gene is TRBJ2-3, the V gene TRBV4-2; 7 bases fit TRBD1. The CDR3 nucleotides read TGTGCCAGCAGCCCGCCAGGGGGTATGGGTCGTACAGATACGCAGTATTTT. Protein product: CASSPPGGMGRTDTQYF.